The rows below give T cell receptor beta chains drawn from one sample of a study of blood T cells in healthy people across ages. TCRdb used MiXCR to reprocess the 5' RACE reads, holding one entry per CDR3 protein. The table includes roughly 680,000 distinct CDR3 sequences, around 50% detected once. The sample was blood. The receptors were sampled from a woman of 80 years or more in good health. Both conserved end residues are trimmed from each CDR3. The D gene is left open where the match is weak.

13,NA,NA,TRBV7-2,ASSLERTPSETQY
12,TRBJ2-7,NA,TRBV20-1,SALLGSDSYEQY
11,TRBJ1-2,NA,TRBV7-9,ASSWAEISGYT
11,TRBJ2-4,NA,TRBV20-1,SAFWVAKNIQY
12,TRBJ2-3,TRBD2,TRBV28,ASISGGSTDTQY
10,TRBJ1-1,NA,TRBV6-5,ASSPGRNEAF
11,TRBJ2-7,NA,TRBV6-2/TRBV6-3,ANSYVQFYEQY
16,TRBJ1-5,NA,TRBV15,ATSRDRGGRNSNQPQH
13,TRBJ2-3,NA,TRBV6-6,ASSRGELGTDTQY
13,TRBJ2-3,NA,TRBV14,ASSQRVRSTDTQY
14,TRBJ2-5,TRBD2,TRBV7-8,ASSTSGLADQETQY
12,TRBJ2-3,NA,TRBV13,ASSFRRNTDTQY
12,TRBJ2-5,TRBD2,TRBV10-3,ATGGEVVQETQY
13,NA,NA,TRBV21-1,ASSPRGLAGYEQY
12,TRBJ2-7,NA,TRBV5-1,ASSLESLSYEQY
13,TRBJ1-6,NA,TRBV27,ASSTQGTYNSPLH
16,TRBJ1-5,TRBD1,TRBV19,ASSPRPGQGGGNQPQH
12,TRBJ2-1,TRBD1,TRBV29-1,SVVGQDGTNEQF
12,TRBJ2-1,TRBD2,TRBV20-1,SAEPEGLAAEQF
13,TRBJ2-2,NA,TRBV7-2,ASSFKRGWAGELF
13,TRBJ2-7,NA,TRBV6-6,ASSYEVVGAHEQY